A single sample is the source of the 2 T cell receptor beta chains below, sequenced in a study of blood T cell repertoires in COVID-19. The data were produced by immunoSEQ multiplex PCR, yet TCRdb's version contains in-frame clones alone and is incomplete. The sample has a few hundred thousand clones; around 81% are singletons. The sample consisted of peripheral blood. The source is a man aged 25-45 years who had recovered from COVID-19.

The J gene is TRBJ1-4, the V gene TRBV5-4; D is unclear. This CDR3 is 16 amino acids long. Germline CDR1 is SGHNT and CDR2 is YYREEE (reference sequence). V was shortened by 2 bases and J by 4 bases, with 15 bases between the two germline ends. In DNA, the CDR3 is TGTGCCAGCAGCTTTTATTCCGGAGTCCGTAATGAAAAACTGTTTTTT. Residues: CASSFYSGVRNEKLFF.

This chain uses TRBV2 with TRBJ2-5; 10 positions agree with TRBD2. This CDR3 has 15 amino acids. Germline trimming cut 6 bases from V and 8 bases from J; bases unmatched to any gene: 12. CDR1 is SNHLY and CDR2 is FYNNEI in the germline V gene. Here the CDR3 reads CASRGLARGWETQYF. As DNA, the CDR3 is TGTGCCAGCAGGGGACTAGCGCGGGGGTGGGAAACCCAGTACTTC.